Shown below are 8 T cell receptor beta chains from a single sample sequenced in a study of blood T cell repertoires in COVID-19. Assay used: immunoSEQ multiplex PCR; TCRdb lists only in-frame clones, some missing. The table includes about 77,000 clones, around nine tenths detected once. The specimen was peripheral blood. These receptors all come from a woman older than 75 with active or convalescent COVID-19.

The chain's CDR3 is CASSLITGSYNEQFF. The CDR3 nucleotides read TGTGCCAGCAGCCTGATAACAGGATCCTACAATGAGCAGTTCTTC. This chain joins TRBV14 and TRBJ2-1; the D gene is possibly TRBD1 (5 bases). Germline CDR1 reads SGHDN; CDR2 reads FVKESK. This CDR3 contains 15 residues. Trimming cost V 4 bases and J 1 base, with 11 bases left between them.

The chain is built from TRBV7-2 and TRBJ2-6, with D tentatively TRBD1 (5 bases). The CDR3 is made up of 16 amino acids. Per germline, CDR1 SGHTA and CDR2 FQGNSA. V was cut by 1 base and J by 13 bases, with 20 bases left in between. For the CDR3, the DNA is TGTGCCAGCAGCTTAGGGGGATCGACAGCCTTGGGGGTCCTGACTTTC. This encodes CASSLGGSTALGVLTF.

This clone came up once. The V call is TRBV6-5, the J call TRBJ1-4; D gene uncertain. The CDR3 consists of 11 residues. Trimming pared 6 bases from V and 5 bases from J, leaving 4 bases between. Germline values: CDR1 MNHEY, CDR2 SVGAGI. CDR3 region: CASRLNEKLFF. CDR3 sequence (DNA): TGTGCCAGCAGATTAAATGAAAAACTGTTTTTT.

The CDR3 loop is CASSSGFTYEQYF. CDR3 DNA sequence: TGTGCCAGCAGTTCGGGGTTTACGTACGAGCAGTACTTC. The chain combines TRBV27 with TRBJ2-7; possibly TRBD2 for D (5 bases). Germline V gene sequence: CDR1 MNHEY, CDR2 SMNVEV (reference sequence). V lost 4 bases to trimming and J lost 4 bases, with 11 bases between them. This CDR3 contains 13 residues.

As DNA, the CDR3 is TGTGCCAGCAGATTTACAGGGGTGGATCAGCCCCAGCATTTT. It yields the protein CASRFTGVDQPQHF. J is TRBJ1-5 and V is TRBV7-2; 7 bases map to TRBD1. This CDR3 has 14 amino acids. From germline, CDR1 is SGHTA and CDR2 FQGNSA. After removal of 6 bases from V and 5 bases from J, the junction contained 7 bases not matched to a gene.

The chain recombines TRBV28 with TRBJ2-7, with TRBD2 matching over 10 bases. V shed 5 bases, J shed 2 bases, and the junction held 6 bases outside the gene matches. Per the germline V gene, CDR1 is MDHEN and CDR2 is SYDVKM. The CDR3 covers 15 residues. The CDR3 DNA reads TGTGCCAGCAGTCCGAGCGGGGGGGTAACCTACGAGCAGTACTTC. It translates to CASSPSGGVTYEQYF.

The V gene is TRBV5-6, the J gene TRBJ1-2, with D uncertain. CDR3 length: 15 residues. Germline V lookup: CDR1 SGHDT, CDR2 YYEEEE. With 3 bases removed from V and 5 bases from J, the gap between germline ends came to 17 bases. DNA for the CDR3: TGTGCCAGCAGCTGGACTAGCAGGCAGGATTATGGCTACACCTTC. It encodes CASSWTSRQDYGYTF.

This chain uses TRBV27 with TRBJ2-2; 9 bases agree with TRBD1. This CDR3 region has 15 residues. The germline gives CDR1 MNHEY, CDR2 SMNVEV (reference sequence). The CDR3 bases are TGTGCGTCACTTTCCGGGACAGGGCTCACCGGGGAGCTGTTTTTT. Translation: CASLSGTGLTGELFF.